The 7 T cell receptor beta chains presented below share a single source sample, sequenced in a study of T cell changes during pregnancy in multiple sclerosis (dated by TCRdb to between 2018 and 2021). The library was made by the immunoSEQ multiplex PCR assay. TCRdb took over this immuneACCESS table, retaining in-frame rearrangements with V and J assigned. Such tables are incomplete; in checked studies, under half of the missing clones stem from an unresolved V gene, and the remainder is unexplained. This sample has around 21,000 clones in its table, and approximately 91% of those were observed once. The top ten constitute less than 20% of the sample. The sequences come from CD8+ T cells from peripheral blood mononuclear cells, collected after pregnancy. Receptor source: a female donor in good health, enrolled as a control in a pregnancy study.

The chain links TRBV11-2 to TRBJ2-5, with TRBD1 as a possible D gene (6 bases). From germline, CDR1 is SGHAT and CDR2 FQNNGV. The CDR3 covers 17 residues. V was pared by 5 bases and J by 1 base, with 20 bases between. The CDR3 region is CASSPGQSQNSQETQYF. CDR3 coding DNA: TGTGCCAGCAGCCCCGGACAGAGCCAAAACTCCCAAGAGACCCAGTACTTC.

J is TRBJ2-1 and V is TRBV29-1; 8 bases are shared with TRBD2. CDR1 SQVTM and CDR2 ANQGSEA come from the germline V gene. This CDR3 region has 17 residues. The J segment lost 4 bases and the V segment lost 1 base, leaving 12 bases of the junction unmatched. The CDR3 reads CSVEGQPGTRPYNEQFF. CDR3 sequence (DNA): TGCAGCGTTGAAGGCCAACCCGGGACTAGACCATACAATGAGCAGTTCTTC.

This sequence joins TRBV2 and TRBJ1-5, with TRBD1 as a possible D gene (6 bases). The CDR3 covers 16 residues. Germline CDR1 and CDR2: SNHLY and FYNNEI. Trimming cost V 9 bases and J 4 bases, with 22 bases left between them. CDR3 sequence: CASRFGGLVENQPQHF. CDR3 sequence (DNA): TGTGCCAGTCGGTTTGGGGGCCTCGTTGAAAATCAGCCCCAGCATTTT. The full variable domain, in which reference TRBV2 and TRBJ1-5 provide the parts outside the CDR3, is EPEVTQTPSHQVTQMGQEVILRCVPISNHLYFYWYRQILGQKVEFLVSFYNNEISEKSEIFDDQFSVERPDGSNFTLKIRSTKLEDSAMYFCASRFGGLVENQPQHFGDGTRLSIL.

The CDR3 coding sequence is TGCAGCGTGGCCCTCTCTGGAAACACCATATATTTT. This sequence encodes CSVALSGNTIYF. The J gene is TRBJ1-3, the V gene TRBV29-1, with D hard to call. Per germline, CDR1 SQVTM and CDR2 ANQGSEA. V shed 6 bases and J shed 0 bases, with 6 bases lying between them. CDR3 length equals 12 residues. Full variable domain (remainder filled in from reference TRBV29-1 and TRBJ1-3): SAVISQKPSRDICQRGTSLTIQCQVDSQVTMMFWYRQQPGQSLTLIATANQGSEATYESGFVIDKFPISRPNLTFSTLTVSNMSPEDSSIYLCSVALSGNTIYFGEGSWLTVV.

The rearrangement links TRBV27 to TRBJ2-3; D may be TRBD1 (6 bases). Germline V gene data show CDR1 as MNHEY and CDR2 as SMNVEV (reference sequence). CDR3 length equals 15 residues. Trimming pared 5 bases from V and 6 bases from J, leaving 18 bases between. The CDR3 sequence is CASSTLPGVADTQYF. The CDR3 coding sequence is TGTGCCAGCAGTACCCTCCCAGGGGTAGCGGATACGCAGTATTTT.

This sequence joins TRBV30 and TRBJ2-7, with D perhaps TRBD1 (6 bases). Trimming took 2 bases from V and 7 from J, leaving 9 bases between them. The germline gives CDR1 GTSNPN, CDR2 SVGIG (reference sequence). The CDR3 is 11 amino acids. DNA of the CDR3: TGTGCCTGGAGTTTGGGGACAGAGCAGTACTTC. It is translated as CAWSLGTEQYF.

This chain joins TRBV9 and TRBJ2-5; D might be TRBD1 (5 bases). From germline, CDR1 is SGDLS and CDR2 YYNGEE. The CDR3 is 14 amino acids. Trimming took 0 bases from V and 1 from J, leaving 7 bases between them. CDR3 in amino acids: CASSVEGAQETQYF. The CDR3 nucleotides read TGTGCCAGCAGCGTAGAAGGGGCCCAAGAGACCCAGTACTTC.